This TCR beta chain was recovered during a study of blood T cell repertoires in COVID-19. Study background: Samples taken during acute and convalescent COVID-19 were collected in the United States, Italy and Spain. PBMCs, B-cell-depleted T cells, or T cells provided the cDNA or gDNA that made up the material.

In the study's own analysis: Reference gene primer amplification gave estimated nucleated cell counts. The table came from immunoSEQ multiplex PCR; TCRdb's copy has only in-frame clones and leaves some out. V and J calls and clone size are given by that table; D and trimming were obtained from the DNA. The sample contains under 150,000 clones, 70% to 90% of which appear only once. Trimming removed 4 bases from V and 4 bases from J, with 7 bases in between. CDR1 WSHSY and CDR2 SAAADI come from the germline V gene. The CDR3 sequence is 12 residues long. Sequencing input: peripheral blood. The chain links TRBV10-2 to TRBJ1-1, with D uncertain. The clonotype originates from a woman aged 45-59 years with acute or convalescent COVID-19. CDR3 protein: CASSGLSTEAFF. The DNA for the CDR3 is TGCGCCAGCAGTGGGTTGAGCACTGAAGCTTTCTTT.